These 7 T cell receptor beta chains were all obtained from the same sample, sequenced in a study of beta chain features in type 1 diabetes. Regarding the study as a whole: TCRB CDR3 length was moderately but significantly reduced in all four CD4+ subsets of Type 1 diabetes patients.

Every bit of the isolated RNA underwent reverse transcription, so sequencing read expressed TCRB transcripts. Measured with immunoSEQ multiplex PCR; TCRdb has only the in-frame clones, and not every one. Here the sample spans 400,000 or so clones, 9.5% to 10% being singletons. Antigens for these TCRs are unknown. Sequencing input: central memory CD4+ T cells from blood. These receptors came from a man younger than 40 with type 1 diabetes.

The J gene is TRBJ2-1, the V gene TRBV4-3, with 11 bases fitting TRBD2. The germline V gene encodes CDR1 LGHNA and CDR2 YSLEER. With 4 bases clipped from V and 7 bases from J, the junction kept 9 bases outside the gene matches. The CDR3 is 16 residues long. CDR3 residues: CASSPRLAGLRNEQFF. The DNA of the CDR3 is TGCGCCAGCAGCCCGCGACTAGCGGGATTGCGGAATGAGCAGTTCTTC.

The CDR3 coding sequence is TGTGCCAGCAGGCGGGGTGTGGGGGAGACCCAGTACTTC. It specifies CASRRGVGETQYF. The chain joins TRBV6-1 to TRBJ2-5; a possible D gene is TRBD2 (6 bases). V was clipped by 6 bases and J by 5 bases, with 13 bases between them. The V gene's germline CDR1 is MNHNS and CDR2 SASEGT. This CDR3 is built from 13 residues.

This clone appeared a few times. The V call is TRBV7-9, the J call TRBJ1-1; TRBD1 matches 8 bases. This CDR3 has 14 residues. The V and J ends lost 5 bases and 5 bases, in that order; junction bases with no gene match: 7. Germline CDR1 and CDR2: SEHNR and FQNEAQ (reference sequence). The chain's CDR3 is CASSAGQGTTEAFF. CDR3 nucleotides: TGTGCCAGCAGCGCTGGACAGGGAACAACTGAAGCTTTCTTT. Full variable domain (outside the CDR3, taken from reference TRBV7-9 and TRBJ1-1): DTGVSQNPRHKITKRGQNVTFRCDPISEHNRLYWYRQTLGQGPEFLTYFQNEAQLEKSRLLSDRFSAERPKGSFSTLEIQRTEQGDSAMYLCASSAGQGTTEAFFGQGTRLTVV.

V gene TRBV7-9 combines with J gene TRBJ2-2; D is ambiguous. CDR3 length: 14 residues. The V gene lost 3 bases and the J gene lost 7 bases, with 12 bases spanning the gap. Germline V gene lookup returns CDR1 SEHNR and CDR2 FQNEAQ (reference sequence). The CDR3 bases are TGTGCCAGCAGCTTCGTAGCAAGAGGCGGGGAGCTGTTTTTT. Translating it yields CASSFVARGGELFF.

This clone was seen more than once but under ten times. The V call is TRBV7-2, the J call TRBJ2-2; D remains unclear. This CDR3 spans 15 amino acids. V shed 1 base and J shed 1 base, with 7 bases lying between them. CDR1 and CDR2 from the germline V gene are SGHTA and FQGNSA. The CDR3 sequence is CASSLVGGNTGELFF. DNA for the CDR3: TGTGCCAGCAGCTTAGTCGGCGGGAACACCGGGGAGCTGTTTTTT.

The V and J genes are TRBV5-4 and TRBJ2-1, with no clear D. Deletions cut 0 bases from V and 0 bases from J, with 7 bases between. The CDR3 covers 15 residues. Germline lookup yields CDR1 SGHNT and CDR2 YYREEE (reference sequence). The CDR3 DNA follows: TGTGCCAGCAGCTTGGGAACAGACTCCTACAATGAGCAGTTCTTC. Translated: CASSLGTDSYNEQFF.

This clone has more than one count but fewer than ten. The chain links TRBV10-3 to TRBJ2-3, with D perhaps matching TRBD1 (7 bases). Between the trimmed V and J ends, which lost 8 bases and 5 bases, there was a span of 17 bases. This CDR3 contains 14 residues. Germline lookup yields CDR1 ENHRY and CDR2 SYGVKD. The CDR3 DNA reads TGTGCCATCGGGAGCCAGGGGGGAGAAGATACGCAGTATTTT. Protein product: CAIGSQGGEDTQYF.